This record concerns one T cell receptor (beta chain) sequence. What it binds is unknown. This entry comes from a study of cytomegalovirus exposure and HLA in healthy donors. The PCR contained 60 Vbeta and 13 Jbeta primers. This table comes from immunoSEQ multiplex PCR, and its TCRdb copy is limited to in-frame clones, with some not included. The profile shows about 89,000 clones, about 80% of them singletons. CDR3 length equals 17 residues. Germline CDR1 MNHEY, CDR2 SMNVEV (reference sequence). V lost 6 bases and J lost 0, with 20 bases in between. Study-wide findings and caveats: The later analysis indicated that the majority of CMV-associated TCR beta chains appeared HLA-restricted. In a later analysis, several top co-occurrence clusters appeared linked to parvovirus B19, influenza, CMV and Epstein-Barr virus. Highly shared variants forming one cluster were likely a sequencing artifact. TCR beta V- and J-gene trimming, according to a later analysis, was linked to a missense DCLRE1C variant.

The rearrangement joins TRBV27 to TRBJ1-2; tentatively, D is TRBD1 (5 bases). Sequencing used PBMCs. This receptor was taken from a female donor in good health and CMV-seropositive. This chain's CDR3 is CASREWGRDSPNYGYTF. CDR3 nucleotides: TGTGCCAGCAGGGAATGGGGCAGGGATTCCCCTAACTATGGCTACACCTTC.